Presented here are 11 T cell receptor beta chains from one specimen sequenced in a study of CD8 T cells in Susac syndrome. RNA totalling about 0.45 to 1 ug underwent reverse transcription with random hexamers. TCRdb re-analysed the immunoSEQ multiplex PCR reads in MiXCR, keeping a single row per CDR3 protein. The sample yields approximately 160,000 distinct CDR3 sequences, 95% to 97% seen once. The sample was CD4+ T cells from PBMCs. The receptor set was obtained from a human donor with Susac syndrome.

The V gene is TRBV2, the J gene TRBJ1-1; D perhaps matches TRBD1 (5 bases). CDR1 SNHLY and CDR2 FYNNEI come from the germline V gene. V lost 8 bases and J lost 1, with 11 bases in between. The CDR3 consists of 13 residues. The CDR3 DNA follows: TGTGCCAGCGAGTCCCAGGGGAACACTGAAGCTTTCTTT. It specifies CASESQGNTEAFF.

V is TRBV20-1 and J is TRBJ2-4, with 15 bases identical to TRBD2. Germline-derived CDR1 and CDR2 are DFQATT and SNEGSKA (reference sequence). Losses at the gene ends were 0 bases for V and 0 bases for J; bases not matched to a gene: 6. The CDR3 sequence is 19 residues long. CDR3 in amino acids: CSARDGGLAGGLAKNIQYF. CDR3 bases: TGCAGTGCTAGAGATGGAGGACTAGCGGGAGGGCTAGCCAAAAACATTCAGTACTTC.

V is TRBV27 and J is TRBJ1-5; 7 bases are a match to TRBD1. CDR3 size: 20 residues. V shed 5 bases and J 3 bases; nucleotides not matched to a gene: 22. The V gene's germline CDR1 is MNHEY and CDR2 SMNVEV (reference sequence). The CDR3 here is CASSRAAGQRLGGTNQPQHF. For the CDR3, the DNA is TGTGCCAGCAGTCGAGCGGCGGGACAGAGGCTAGGGGGAACCAATCAGCCCCAGCATTTT.

J is TRBJ2-2 and V is TRBV4-3; weak D call: TRBD1 (8 bases). Germline-derived CDR1 and CDR2 are LGHNA and YSLEER. With 4 bases removed from V and 6 bases from J, the gap between germline ends came to 18 bases. There are 16 residues in the CDR3. In nucleotides, the CDR3 is TGCGCCAGCAGCCGAAAGCAGGGGGCGGGGGCCGGGGAGCTGTTTTTT. It is translated as CASSRKQGAGAGELFF.

The rearrangement links TRBV3-1 to TRBJ1-1; D is ambiguous. Germline assignment: CDR1 LGHDT and CDR2 YNNKEL (reference sequence). V was trimmed by 2 bases and J by 7 bases, leaving 8 bases between them. CDR3 length: 12 residues. The chain's CDR3 is CASSQTRDEAFF. In nucleotides, the CDR3 is TGTGCCAGCAGCCAAACTCGGGATGAAGCTTTCTTT.

This chain links TRBV20-1 with TRBJ2-3; 7 bases are a match to TRBD1. Germline V gives CDR1 DFQATT, CDR2 SNEGSKA (reference sequence). Trimming removed 6 bases from V and 1 base from J; junction bases left unmatched: 13. This CDR3 spans 16 amino acids. CDR3 sequence: CSAESARGFGTDTQYF. DNA for the CDR3: TGCAGTGCCGAAAGCGCCAGGGGGTTCGGCACAGATACGCAGTATTTT.

The count of this clonotype is one. V is TRBV29-1 and J is TRBJ2-1, with 10 bases fitting TRBD2. Trimming at V came to 5 bases and at J to 0 bases, leaving 4 bases not matched to a gene. Germline CDR1 and CDR2: SQVTM and ANQGSEA. This CDR3 contains 15 residues. This CDR3 is CSVRVAGGSYNEQFF. The CDR3 region has the DNA TGCAGCGTTCGGGTAGCGGGGGGCTCCTACAATGAGCAGTTCTTC.

This clonotype appeared once. The genes are TRBV20-1 and TRBJ1-2; 7 bases align to TRBD1. The CDR3 runs 13 residues. J was trimmed by 5 bases and V by 4 bases; bases with no gene match: 7. CDR1 and CDR2 (germline): DFQATT, SNEGSKA (reference sequence). CDR3 bases: TGCAGTGCTACGGACAGGATAGAATATGGCTACACCTTC. Translating gives CSATDRIEYGYTF.

The chain recombines TRBV15 with TRBJ1-2; D is perhaps TRBD1 (5 bases). The CDR3 has 15 residues. The germline CDR1 and CDR2 sequences are LNHNV and YYDKDF (reference sequence). V lost 1 base and J lost 0, with 9 bases in between. DNA of the CDR3: TGTGCCACCAGCAGAGGTGGGGCTACTAACTATGGCTACACCTTC. As protein: CATSRGGATNYGYTF.

This chain uses TRBV30 with TRBJ2-1, with TRBD2 matching 11 bases. Germline-derived CDR1 and CDR2 are GTSNPN and SVGIG (reference sequence). The CDR3 is made up of 13 amino acids. V lost 4 bases, J lost 6 bases, and 2 bases stayed unmatched. CDR3 amino acids: CAWILAGVNEQFF. Here the CDR3 DNA reads TGTGCCTGGATACTAGCGGGAGTCAATGAGCAGTTCTTC.

Here the CDR3 reads CSVVGQGNGELFF. CDR3 sequence (DNA): TGCAGCGTTGTTGGGCAGGGCAACGGGGAGCTGTTTTTT. The gene calls are TRBV29-1 and TRBJ2-2; maybe TRBD1 (5 bases). Germline V CDR1 and CDR2: SQVTM, ANQGSEA. The CDR3 is made up of 13 amino acids. The V and J ends lost 4 bases and 7 bases respectively, with 13 bases between them.